This T cell receptor (beta chain) emerged from a study of OX40 agonist ivuxolimab in advanced cancers. About the study: The study treated patients with ivuxolimab, an agonistic anti-OX40 (CD134) antibody. Partial responses occurred in three patients (one hepatocellular carcinoma, two cutaneous melanoma).

As to this clone: What it binds is unknown.

CDR3 length equals 14 residues. V lost 5 bases to trimming and J lost 3 bases, with 14 bases between them. Germline lookup yields CDR1 MDHEN and CDR2 SYDVKM. Findings and caveats of the study: CD4+ and CD8+ blood T cells expanded clonally by week 6 at 0.1 to 3.0 mg/kg. It was not determined which antigens were specifically recognized by the peripheral T cells that had undergone clonal expansion.

Clones were sequenced by immunoSEQ multiplex PCR, and TCRdb holds only the in-frame ones, with some missing. The table records fewer than 60,000 clones, 82% of them present only once. This specimen consisted of CD4+ or CD8+ T cells sorted from blood, obtained in a trial of the OX40 agonist ivuxolimab. The source is an adult with an advanced solid tumor such as melanoma, head and neck, liver or kidney cancer. The J gene is TRBJ2-7, the V gene TRBV28; maybe TRBD1 (5 bases). The CDR3 spells CASSTGHHNYEQYF. The DNA for the CDR3 is TGTGCCAGCAGTACCGGACATCATAACTACGAGCAGTACTTC.